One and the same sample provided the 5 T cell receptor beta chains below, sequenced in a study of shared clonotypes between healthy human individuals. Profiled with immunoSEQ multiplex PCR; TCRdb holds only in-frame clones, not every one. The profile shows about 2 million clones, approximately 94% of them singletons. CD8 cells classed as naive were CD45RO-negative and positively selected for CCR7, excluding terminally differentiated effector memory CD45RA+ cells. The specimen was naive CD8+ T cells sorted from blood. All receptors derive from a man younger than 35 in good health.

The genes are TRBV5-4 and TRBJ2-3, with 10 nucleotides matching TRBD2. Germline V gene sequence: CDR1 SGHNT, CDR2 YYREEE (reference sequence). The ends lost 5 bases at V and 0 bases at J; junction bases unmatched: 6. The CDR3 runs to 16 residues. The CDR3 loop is CASRAGGPLSTDTQYF. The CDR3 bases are TGTGCCAGCAGAGCGGGGGGGCCTCTCAGCACAGATACGCAGTATTTT.

The CDR3 reads CALMLGSPDTQYF. CDR3 DNA sequence: TGTGCCTTGATGCTAGGGTCGCCAGATACGCAGTATTTT. The gene calls are TRBV30 and TRBJ2-3; D remains unclear. Germline values: CDR1 GTSNPN, CDR2 SVGIG (reference sequence). This CDR3 has 13 residues. Trimming shortened V by 7 bases and J by 4 bases, and 15 bases separated the two germline ends.

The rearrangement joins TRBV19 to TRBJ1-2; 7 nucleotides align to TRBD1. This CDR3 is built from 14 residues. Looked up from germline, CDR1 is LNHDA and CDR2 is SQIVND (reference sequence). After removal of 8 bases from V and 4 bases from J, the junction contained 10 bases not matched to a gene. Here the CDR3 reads CASRDSKEGYGYTF. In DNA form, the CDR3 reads TGTGCCAGTCGGGACAGCAAGGAGGGCTATGGCTACACCTTC.

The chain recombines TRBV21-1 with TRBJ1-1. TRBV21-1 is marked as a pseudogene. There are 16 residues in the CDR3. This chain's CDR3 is CASSNKGTRRGTEAFF. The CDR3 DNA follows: TGTGCCAGCAGCAATAAAGGGACTCGTCGCGGCACTGAAGCTTTCTTT.

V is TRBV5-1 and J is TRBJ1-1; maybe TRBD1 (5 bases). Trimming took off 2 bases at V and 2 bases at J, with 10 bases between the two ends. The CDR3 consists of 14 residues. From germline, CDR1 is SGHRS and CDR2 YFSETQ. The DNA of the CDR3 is TGCGCCAGCAGCTTAGGGGAGTTTAACACTGAAGCTTTCTTT. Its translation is CASSLGEFNTEAFF. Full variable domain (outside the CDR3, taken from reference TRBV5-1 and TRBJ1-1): KAGVTQTPRYLIKTRGQQVTLSCSPISGHRSVSWYQQTPGQGLQFLFEYFSETQRNKGNFPGRFSGRQFSNSRSEMNVSTLELGDSALYLCASSLGEFNTEAFFGQGTRLTVV.